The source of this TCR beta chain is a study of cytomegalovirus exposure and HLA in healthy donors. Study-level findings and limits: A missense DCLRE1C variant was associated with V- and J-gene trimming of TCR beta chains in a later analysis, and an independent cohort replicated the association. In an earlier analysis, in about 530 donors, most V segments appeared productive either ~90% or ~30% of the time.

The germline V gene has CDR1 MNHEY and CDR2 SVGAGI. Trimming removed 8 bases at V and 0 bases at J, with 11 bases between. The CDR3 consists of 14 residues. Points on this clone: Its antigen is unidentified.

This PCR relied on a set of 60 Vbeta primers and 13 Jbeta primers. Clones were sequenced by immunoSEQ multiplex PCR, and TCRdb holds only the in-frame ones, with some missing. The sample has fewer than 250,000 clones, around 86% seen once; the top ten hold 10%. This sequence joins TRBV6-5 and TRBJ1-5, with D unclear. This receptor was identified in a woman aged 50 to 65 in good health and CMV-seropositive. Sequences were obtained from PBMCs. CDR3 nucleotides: TGTGCCAGCTTGGCATCTTATAGCAATCAGCCCCAGCATTTT. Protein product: CASLASYSNQPQHF.